This T cell receptor (beta chain) originates from a study of T cell repertoires in ileal Crohn's disease. Study details: All patients had surgery for stricturing (about 60%) or penetrating (around 40%) disease.

Method: immunoSEQ multiplex PCR; TCRdb's copy keeps in-frame clones and lacks some. The data contain almost 15,000 clones, over 70% of them seen just once; the ten biggest clones take up 3.5% to 5%. V lost 5 bases to trimming and J lost 0 bases; unmatched junction nucleotides: 7. This CDR3 is 18 amino acids long. Germline lookup yields CDR1 MNHEY and CDR2 SMNVEV (reference sequence). This sample's time point: neoterminal ileum biopsy at postoperative endoscopy, about 6 months after surgery. The sample consisted of ileal tissue. J is TRBJ2-2 and V is TRBV27, with 12 bases identical to TRBD2. The sequence was obtained from an adult with Crohn's disease. The CDR3 protein is CASSPPRTSGANTGELFF. DNA of the CDR3: TGTGCCAGCAGTCCCCCCAGGACTAGCGGGGCGAACACCGGGGAGCTGTTTTTT.